This T cell receptor beta chain was observed in a study of OX40 agonist ivuxolimab in advanced cancers. This CDR3 spans 13 amino acids. Trimming removed 6 bases from V and 2 bases from J, with 11 bases in between. The germline V gene has CDR1 MNHEY and CDR2 SMNVEV (reference sequence). The data were produced by immunoSEQ multiplex PCR, yet TCRdb's version contains in-frame clones alone and is incomplete. Of about 84,000 clones in the sample, approximately 95% were seen once. Sample: CD4+ or CD8+ T cells sorted from blood, taken in a trial of the OX40 agonist ivuxolimab. The chain uses TRBV27 and TRBJ2-7; D not resolved. This sequence originates from an adult with an advanced solid tumor such as melanoma, head and neck, liver or kidney cancer. The CDR3: CASSRRSPYEQYF. The CDR3 coding sequence is TGTGCCAGCAGCCGACGGAGCCCCTACGAGCAGTACTTC.